A single T cell receptor beta chain is shown here with its context. TCRdb's copy holds only in-frame clones and misses some; the assay was immunoSEQ multiplex PCR. The sample lists 200,000 to 250,000 clones; more than 75% were seen once. Germline CDR1 reads MDHEN; CDR2 reads SYDVKM. The CDR3 is 14 amino acids. Trimming cost V 3 bases and J 9 bases, with 15 bases left between them. The data were obtained in a study of blood T cell repertoires in COVID-19. This sequence joins TRBV28 and TRBJ1-3; the D gene is possibly TRBD1 (6 bases). The receptor comes from a man over 45 with COVID-19, enrolled during active disease. The sample comprised peripheral blood. The CDR3 region is CASSFSGVGTTIYF. The DNA of the CDR3 is TGTGCCAGCAGTTTCTCAGGGGTAGGGACCACCATATATTTT.